The entry below gives a single T cell receptor (beta chain) sequence along with its context. This sample stems from a study of control samples from healthy donors and cancer patients. The length of the CDR3 is 17 residues. The V gene end was trimmed by 2 bases and the J gene end by 6 bases; junction bases not matched to a gene: 15. Germline CDR1 reads SGHVS; CDR2 reads FNYEAQ. Using immunoSEQ multiplex PCR, the repertoire was profiled, and TCRdb retains in-frame clones only, with some absent. The sample lists about 89,000 clones; more than 75% were seen once. Specimen: blood. The V gene is TRBV7-6, the J gene TRBJ1-1, with 7 nucleotides matching TRBD1. The source of this sequence is a man aged 30 to 39 in good health. CDR3 nucleotides: TGTGCCAGCAGCTTATCCGTGAAAGGACAGGCCGGTCCTGAAGCTTTCTTT. As protein: CASSLSVKGQAGPEAFF.